A selection of T cell receptor beta chains follows, all from one sample in a study of shared T cell receptors in the human thymus. Assay: immunoSEQ multiplex PCR; the TCRdb copy retains only in-frame clones and omits some. The sample shows 550,000 to 800,000 clones, 80% to 90% of them seen only once. These data also formed part of another study, on human thymus T cells.

The material sequenced was thymocytes. Source of these receptors: a girl less than two years old with a congenital heart defect. CDR3s leave out the opening cysteine and the closing phenylalanine or tryptophan.

ASSPHKTYEQY	TRBV5-5	TRBJ2-7
ASSSRTGVTYEQY	TRBV9	TRBJ2-7
ASSPYRGNTEAF	TRBV25-1	TRBJ1-1
ASSLAPGELINYGYT	TRBV5-4	TRBJ1-2
ASSRIPHYEQY	TRBV19	TRBJ2-7
ASSLRDNQNQPQH	TRBV7-8	TRBJ1-5
ASSSTGGDEQF	TRBV5-4	TRBJ2-1
ASSSRYGAGTQY	TRBV28	TRBJ2-3
ASTKGRGGRGELF	TRBV19	TRBJ2-2
ASSLDAAIPAKNIQY	TRBV5-1	TRBJ2-4
ASSSDCRDYGYT	TRBV7-9	TRBJ1-2
AAQGSQEPYNEQF	TRBV10-2	TRBJ2-1
ASSAHLAGGSSYNEQF	TRBV9	TRBJ2-1
ARMTGPNTEAF	TRBV2	TRBJ1-1
ASSEDTSHYGYT	TRBV6-1	TRBJ1-2
ASSMGIHRDEQY	TRBV19	TRBJ2-7
ASSGRDSLKGDDRF	TRBV5-5	TRBJ2-1
ASSFRDRVYRNEKLF	TRBV5-1	TRBJ1-4
ASSLSSGSYEQY	TRBV5-6	TRBJ2-7
ASSCQGCNQPQH	TRBV6-5	TRBJ1-5
ASLNYGYT	TRBV6-1	TRBJ1-2
ATRTNEKLF	TRBV15	TRBJ1-4
ARSFKQDPGGSNQPQH	TRBV5-3	TRBJ1-5
ASSSTIQGTRNTEAF	TRBV7-9	TRBJ1-1
ASSLLGYHSPLH	TRBV5-6	TRBJ1-6
ASRGDGSNQPQH	TRBV6-1	TRBJ1-5
ASSMGQIVWGEKLF	TRBV19	TRBJ1-4
ATGGQNSGNTIY	TRBV5-4	TRBJ1-3
ASSQEDRGLGSPLH	TRBV14	TRBJ1-6
ASSSPTGFGYT	TRBV6-5	TRBJ1-2
ASRLPGGNTEAF	TRBV27	TRBJ1-1
ASSLKGQATGELF	TRBV5-6	TRBJ2-2
ASSPNGSDSGNTIY	TRBV7-8	TRBJ1-3
ASSSRGQGGYEQY	TRBV5-1	TRBJ2-7
ASSFDRQNCYT	TRBV11-2	TRBJ1-2
ASSSGTGATRRYNEQF	TRBV10-2	TRBJ2-1
ASSKGHSYEQY	TRBV27	TRBJ2-7
ASGFLKGGVSYGYT	TRBV12-5	TRBJ1-2
ASLWSGSFSPLH	TRBV28	TRBJ1-6
ASSERSQGSSGNTIY	TRBV6-1	TRBJ1-3
ASTQGPYNSPLH	TRBV6-5	TRBJ1-6
ASSSSLRHRAVALH	TRBV19	TRBJ1-6
ASSYSSGGGYEQY	TRBV7-9	TRBJ2-7
ASSFVPEGAQTMNTEAF	TRBV28	TRBJ1-1
ASSLVAGETQY	TRBV19	TRBJ2-5
ASSLDSRGGIGYT	TRBV7-6	TRBJ1-2
ASSHYRAEDYEQY	TRBV19	TRBJ2-7
ASMGRGGHEQY	TRBV27	TRBJ2-7
SGQHGNTEAF	TRBV29-1	TRBJ1-1
ASSQDVFMNTEAF	TRBV4-3	TRBJ1-1
ASSAKTGYEQY	TRBV9	TRBJ2-7